One sample yielded the 20 T cell receptor beta chains listed below, sequenced in a study of blood T cell repertoires in COVID-19. Here immunoSEQ multiplex PCR was the method, and the copy in TCRdb shows in-frame clones only, minus some. The sample lists approximately 240,000 clones; approximately 91% were seen once. The specimen was peripheral blood. The source is a woman aged 40 to 50 who had recovered from COVID-19.

The rearrangement links TRBV6-4 to TRBJ2-3; 10 bases map to TRBD1. This CDR3 is built from 15 residues. The germline V gene has CDR1 MRHNA and CDR2 SNTAGT. Unmatched junction bases numbered 5, after V lost 4 bases and J lost 4 bases. The CDR3 DNA is TGTGCCAGCAGTGCCTGGACAGGGGGTGCAGATACGCAGTATTTT. This translates into CASSAWTGGADTQYF.

This chain links TRBV11-1 with TRBJ2-7; a weak D match, TRBD1 (5 bases). Germline-derived CDR1 and CDR2 are SGHAT and FQDESV (reference sequence). Trimming pared 5 bases from V and 0 bases from J, leaving 8 bases between. This CDR3 has 13 residues. The CDR3 protein is CASSRQSSYEQYF. The CDR3, as DNA: TGTGCCAGCAGCCGACAGTCCTCCTACGAGCAGTACTTC.

This rearrangement joins TRBV30 to TRBJ2-7; 10 positions agree with TRBD1. CDR1 is GTSNPN, CDR2 SVGIG, per germline (reference sequence). Unmatched junction bases numbered 10, after V lost 3 bases and J lost 5 bases. CDR3 length equals 15 residues. The DNA for the CDR3 is TGTGCCTGGAGACGCTCCGGGACAGGGGTGCACGAGCAGTACTTC. It translates to CAWRRSGTGVHEQYF.

The J gene is TRBJ1-4, the V gene TRBV10-3; D not resolved. Per the germline V gene, CDR1 is ENHRY and CDR2 is SYGVKD. The CDR3 runs 15 residues. Trimming removed 0 bases at V and 10 bases at J, with 15 bases between. For the CDR3, the DNA is TGTGCCATCAGTGAGTCTGCGGGGAAATCGGGAAAACTGTTTTTT. Its translation: CAISESAGKSGKLFF.

The J gene is TRBJ1-2, the V gene TRBV11-3; the D is unclear. Germline-derived CDR1 and CDR2 are SGHNT and YENEEA. This CDR3 has 14 amino acids. V lost 5 bases and J lost 8, with 18 bases in between. The CDR3 nucleotides read TGTGCCAGCAGCCCCCGCGTGCAGGCTCAAGGCTACACCTTC. Protein: CASSPRVQAQGYTF. The full variable domain, completed using reference TRBV11-3 and TRBJ1-2, is EAGVVQSPRYKIIEKKQPVAFWCNPISGHNTLYWYLQNLGQGPELLIRYENEEAVDDSQLPKDRFSAERLKGVDSTLKIQPAELGDSAVYLCASSPRVQAQGYTFGSGTRLTVV.

The genes are TRBV12-5 and TRBJ2-2, with TRBD1 as a possible D gene (6 bases). CDR1 is LGHNT and CDR2 is FRNRAP in the germline V gene. The V and J ends lost 0 bases and 6 bases respectively, with 14 bases between them. The CDR3 spans 16 residues. The CDR3 region is CASGLVLIRGAGELFF. CDR3 nucleotide sequence: TGTGCTAGTGGTTTGGTACTTATCAGGGGAGCCGGGGAGCTGTTTTTT.

The rearrangement uses TRBV19 and TRBJ2-7; TRBD1 agrees at 8 bases. Germline trimming cut 5 bases from V and 4 bases from J; bases unmatched to any gene: 13. The CDR3 spans 16 residues. CDR1 and CDR2 from the germline V gene are LNHDA and SQIVND (reference sequence). The CDR3 sequence is CASSPRGRGQRYEQYF. In DNA, the CDR3 is TGTGCCAGTAGTCCCCGGGGCAGGGGGCAACGATACGAGCAGTACTTC.

V gene TRBV28 combines with J gene TRBJ2-1; D is perhaps TRBD2 (5 bases). The germline V and J ends were trimmed by 4 bases and 5 bases, with 27 bases remaining between them. The CDR3 consists of 19 residues. Germline V gene data show CDR1 as MDHEN and CDR2 as SYDVKM. CDR3 sequence: CASSSSVGMRGLGDNEQFF. The CDR3 DNA reads as TGTGCCAGCAGTTCATCAGTAGGTATGCGTGGACTCGGGGACAATGAGCAGTTCTTC.

This clone appeared a single time. The chain is built from TRBV3-1 (or the pseudogene TRBV3-2) and TRBJ2-7; D unresolved. Germline assignment: CDR1 LGHDT and CDR2 YNNKEL (reference sequence). CDR3 length equals 12 residues. The V gene lost 4 bases and the J gene lost 4 bases, with 8 bases spanning the gap. CDR3 sequence (DNA): TGTGCCAGCAGCCTCCTATATTACGAGCAGTACTTC. It encodes CASSLLYYEQYF.

V is TRBV4-1 and J is TRBJ1-4; a possible D gene is TRBD1 (5 bases). The CDR3 loop spans 14 amino acids. Trimming cost V 6 bases and J 8 bases, with 16 bases left between them. Germline CDR1 and CDR2: MGHRA and YSYEKL. The CDR3 DNA reads as TGCGCCAGCAGTCCCGGGGGTAAAGTGGAAAAACTGTTTTTT. Protein product: CASSPGGKVEKLFF.

The genes are TRBV11-3 and TRBJ2-5, with 8 bases that match TRBD1. The CDR3 loop spans 15 amino acids. The V segment lost 4 bases and the J segment 5 bases; nucleotides outside the gene matches: 9. In germline, CDR1 is SGHNT, CDR2 YENEEA. The CDR3 DNA follows: TGTGCCAGCAGCTCCGGACAGGGAGAAGGGGAGACCCAGTACTTC. Translated: CASSSGQGEGETQYF.

The chain has TRBV2 and TRBJ2-5; D is unclear. CDR3 length: 15 residues. CDR1 is SNHLY, CDR2 FYNNEI, per germline. V lost 6 bases to trimming and J lost 5 bases, with 19 bases between them. For the CDR3, the DNA is TGTGCCAGCAGACCCACAACGAGCGTACCGGAGACCCAGTACTTC. Translating it yields CASRPTTSVPETQYF.

The V gene is TRBV5-6, the J gene TRBJ2-1, with TRBD2 identical over 8 bases. The CDR3 sequence is 16 residues long. CDR1 SGHDT and CDR2 YYEEEE come from the germline V gene. V lost 3 bases, J lost 5 bases, and 10 bases stayed unmatched. CDR3 amino acids: CASSSSGTRSNNEQFF. CDR3 nucleotides: TGTGCCAGCAGCTCTTCCGGGACTAGGTCCAACAATGAGCAGTTCTTC.

The chain's CDR3 is CASSSGQGTTSGPDYEQYF. The CDR3 coding sequence is TGTGCCAGCAGCTCCGGACAGGGGACTACTAGCGGACCTGATTACGAGCAGTACTTC. J is TRBJ2-7 and V is TRBV7-9, with D perhaps TRBD1 (9 bases). The CDR3 covers 19 residues. The ends were cut back, 4 bases at V and 4 bases at J, with 29 bases in the middle. Germline assignment: CDR1 SEHNR and CDR2 FQNEAQ (reference sequence).

The V gene is TRBV18, the J gene TRBJ2-7, with TRBD2 as a possible D gene (5 bases). In germline, CDR1 is KGHSH, CDR2 LQKENI. CDR3 length: 15 residues. Trimming cost V 2 bases and J 5 bases, with 16 bases left between them. CDR3 in amino acids: CASSPNGVQVHEQYF. The CDR3 bases are TGTGCCAGCTCACCAAACGGGGTTCAAGTCCACGAGCAGTACTTC. The complete variable domain, with remaining parts taken from reference TRBV18 and TRBJ2-7, reads NAGVMQNPRHLVRRRGQEARLRCSPMKGHSHVYWYRQLPEEGLKFMVYLQKENIIDESGMPKERFSAEFPKEGPSILRIQQVVRGDSAAYFCASSPNGVQVHEQYFGPGTRLTVT.

The V call is TRBV6-2 or TRBV6-3, the J call TRBJ2-3; 8 bases agree with TRBD2. Germline V CDR1 and CDR2: MNHEY, SVGEGT. With V trimmed by 4 bases and J by 5 bases, 5 bases remained unmatched. This CDR3 spans 14 amino acids. DNA of the CDR3: TGTGCCAGCAGTTTAGGACTAGCTGTAGATACGCAGTATTTT. Its protein product is CASSLGLAVDTQYF.

The CDR3 protein is CASSRRGQGGQETQYF. Here the CDR3 DNA reads TGCGCCAGCAGCCGAAGGGGACAGGGCGGCCAAGAGACCCAGTACTTC. The chain links TRBV5-1 to TRBJ2-5; TRBD1 matches at 9 bases. J was trimmed by 1 base and V by 4 bases; bases with no gene match: 8. The CDR3 is 16 amino acids. Germline CDR1 is SGHRS and CDR2 is YFSETQ.

The chain couples TRBV6-6 to TRBJ1-6; TRBD1 aligns across 8 bases. The CDR3 length is 14 residues. The trim removed 2 bases at V and 9 bases at J, leaving 3 bases unmatched. CDR1 is MNHNY, CDR2 SVGAGI, per germline (reference sequence). The CDR3 DNA is TGTGCCAGCAGTTACCGGACAGGGAGTTCACCCCTCCACTTT. Residues: CASSYRTGSSPLHF.

This clone was seen only once. The chain employs TRBV16 and TRBJ1-2; the D gene is possibly TRBD1 (5 bases). Germline V lookup: CDR1 KGHSY, CDR2 FQNENV. Trimming pared 5 bases from V and 0 bases from J, leaving 10 bases between. This CDR3 has 14 residues. CDR3 in amino acids: CASSTRTTNYGYTF. The CDR3 DNA follows: TGTGCCAGCAGCACTCGGACAACTAACTATGGCTACACCTTC.

The V call is TRBV7-2, the J call TRBJ1-2, with D possibly being TRBD1 (6 bases). The CDR3 sequence is 15 residues long. The germline CDR1 and CDR2 sequences are SGHTA and FQGNSA. Trimming pared 1 base from V and 3 bases from J, leaving 12 bases between. The CDR3 loop reads CASSLGQEHYYGYTF. CDR3 bases: TGTGCCAGCAGCTTAGGACAGGAGCACTACTATGGCTACACCTTC. Using reference TRBV7-2 and TRBJ1-2 for the parts outside the CDR3, the full variable domain is GAGVSQSPSNKVTEKGKDVELRCDPISGHTALYWYRQSLGQGLEFLIYFQGNSAPDKSGLPSDRFSAERTGGSVSTLTIQRTQQEDSAVYLCASSLGQEHYYGYTFGSGTRLTVV.